This T cell receptor (beta chain) was sequenced during a study of blood T cells in healthy people across ages. Study as a whole: Template switching picked up about one barcoded beta molecule for each two T cells.

The V end lost 4 bases, the J end lost 4 bases, and 16 bases lay between the germline ends. The CDR3 runs 15 residues. CDR1 MNHNY and CDR2 SVGAGI come from the germline V gene (reference sequence). A second PCR of 7 to 11 cycles used a sample-barcoded 5' primer and a J-beta primer mix. Via MiXCR, TCRdb re-called the 5' RACE reads, giving one row per CDR3 protein. This table holds hundreds of thousands of distinct CDR3 sequences, around two fifths found once. Sequencing used blood. The chain carries TRBV6-6 and TRBJ1-2; possibly TRBD1 for D (5 bases). The sequence was collected from a man aged 55 to 69 in good health. DNA for the CDR3: TGTGCCAGCAGTTCCCCGGGGCCCCAGGGCTATGGCTACACCTTC. Protein: CASSSPGPQGYGYTF.